This T cell receptor beta chain is drawn from a study of cytomegalovirus exposure and HLA in healthy donors (dated by TCRdb to about 2017). As for the study more broadly: An earlier analysis of some 500 of the donors reported approximately 290 Gb of sequence data and 120 million or so unique TCR beta sequences from 150 million to 200 million T cells. Besides the first cohort of 500 to 700 subjects, a separate validation cohort made up of 90 to 150 different subjects was used. Across 300 to 500 genotyped donors of the cohort, an average of approximately 220,000 unique TCR beta nucleotide sequences per donor were sequenced, and roughly a sixth of those sequences were non-productive. To predict cytomegalovirus infection status, the study brought together high-throughput TCR immunosequencing, statistical association of individual TCRs with disease status, and machine learning. Four to six DR-DQ haplotypes were handled as single units for association and clustering, since linkage in the cohort was strong. The study used immunosequencing to profile the T cell repertoires of hundreds of subjects and linked those repertoires to cytomegalovirus serostatus. Roughly 310 gigabases of sequencing data and tens of millions of unique TCR sequences were included in an early release covering several hundred HLA-typed donors. Every discovery cohort repertoire had been produced on one sequencing platform. Rather than drawing on any new phenotypic data, the later analysis identified candidate immune exposures from TCR beta sequences and the way those sequences occurred across donors. Genome-wide SNP genotypes for about 65% of the roughly 670 donors were used in a later genetic analysis, which treated that subset as a discovery cohort. Of the approximately 400 genotyped donors, around 81% fell in the genetic ancestry cluster associated with self-reported Caucasian donors. A later analysis re-analyzed previously published TCR beta repertoires from 600 to 850 donors and added high-resolution HLA genotyping to study TCR occurrence patterns. An earlier analysis of approximately 500 of the donors applied high-throughput TCR beta sequencing to assess whether each TCR beta V gene segment acted as functional or pseudogenic. Donor age, sex, ethnicity and CMV serostatus were compiled together with the repertoire data. The study aimed to test whether signatures of past pathogen exposure could be identified by cataloging public T cell receptors. Class I and class II HLA loci were covered by the typing at four-digit resolution. The number of typed donors differed by locus: 629-630 for A, B, C, DRB1 and DQB1; approximately 530 for DQA1; approximately 600 for DPA1; and 400 to 480 for DPB1.

The cohort comprised hundreds of healthy bone marrow donors. At the time of sampling, all cohort members were nominally healthy, though unrecorded immune exposures were likely present. The donor was CMV seronegative and belonged to the group of 380 or so seronegative cohort members. Every donor gave a peripheral blood sample, and the peripheral blood mononuclear cells from that sample were used for TCR beta sequencing. The Qiagen DNeasy Blood Extraction Kit was used to extract genomic DNA from the blood cell samples. V loses 5 bases of germline sequence and J loses 1 base, and the interval between the two ends is 10 bases. The CDR3 contains 14 residues, cysteine and phenylalanine counted. Only the CDR3 region is kept as DNA, spanning 42 bases read in frame from base 1. Based on the germline V gene, the CDR1 and CDR2 sequences are SGDLS and YYNGEE. With respect to this clone: Its target antigen remains unknown. No base quality information exists; no much larger clone differs at one position.

The library relied on the immunoSEQ multiplex PCR assay. For the multiplex PCR, a mixture combining 60 forward primers for TCR Vbeta segments and 13 reverse primers for TCR Jbeta segments was used. The CDR3 region of rearranged TCR beta genes was amplified from genomic DNA with a multiplex PCR assay. The Illumina HiSeq System was used to sequence the amplified TCR beta libraries as 87-base-pair reads. The study's processing was this. A later analysis tallied some 79 million unique TCR beta chains across the 666 repertoires, and about 10 million of those chains were shared by two or more donors. Raw reads were error-corrected and collapsed into unique sequences by a nearest-neighbor algorithm in which closely related sequences were merged to remove PCR and sequencing errors. V, D and J gene segments were assigned by aligning CDR3 sequences to IMGT reference sequences. For a sequence to be retained, at least a six-nucleotide match to both a V gene segment and a J gene segment was required. A rearrangement counted as productive if the CDR3 had no stop codons and remained in frame with V and J, and every other rearrangement counted as non-productive. CDR3 was defined according to IMGT convention as the region running from the second conserved V-encoded cysteine to the conserved J-encoded phenylalanine. In an earlier analysis of roughly 580 of the donors, sequences lacking an unambiguous match to a single V gene segment were excluded. An earlier analysis of 587 of the donors called V segments functional above 56.7% productive rearrangements and segregating when the between-donor standard deviation exceeded 5%. A statistical classification framework was developed to diagnose cytomegalovirus status using the catalog of TCR beta chain sequences. In a later analysis, TCR nucleotide sequences were compared against IMGT/GENE-DB human TR gene sequences so that V and J genes could be assigned. Using the TCRdist pipeline, a later analysis assigned CDR3 sequences along with most-parsimonious VDJ recombination scenarios. In a later analysis, each TCR beta chain was defined by its CDR3 amino acid sequence together with its V-gene family, and reads without a unique V-gene family were excluded. In a later analysis, some 600 highly shared, low-generation-probability nucleotide sequences were removed to address suspected cross-contamination and a sequencing artifact. In a later analysis, a clonal expansion index was calculated for each public chain from normalized within-repertoire ranks of inferred template counts. A later analysis computed generation probabilities with a VDJ recombination model fitted to out-of-frame rearrangements, and checked the results against IGoR. In a later analysis, hypergeometric tests were used to score TCR-TCR, TCR-HLA and TCR-CMV co-occurrence, with a repertoire-size bias correction applied to TCR pairs. To estimate false discovery rates, a later analysis permuted the HLA or CMV assignments 20 times. In a later analysis, co-occurring TCRs were grouped using DBSCAN, with TCRdist sequence similarity added in when clustering inside HLA-allele-positive subsets. Repertoires with fewer than 30,000 or more than 120,000 public chains were left out of co-occurrence clustering, as were roughly five repertoires with anomalous nucleotide sharing. TCRdb re-hosts the immuneACCESS table, in-frame sequences only. Its copies lack some clones; in the studies checked, an unresolved V gene accounts for under half of them, and the cause for the rest is not known. V, J and clone size are those of that table, while D and trimming were read from the DNA. In this sample the table shows 110,000 or so clones, about 81% of which occur a single time. The ten largest clones capture roughly 2.1% of the sample.

The study at large found these results: In a later analysis, HLA-associated TCR beta chains showed more clonal expansion and lower generation probabilities than non-associated chains that were equally common. Linkage disequilibrium might explain the correlated functional status among segregating V segments, but an unknown experimental factor could not be ruled out. The classifier was reported to diagnose cytomegalovirus status with high specificity and sensitivity in both the original and validation cohorts. Presence/absence analyses assumed roughly uniform sequencing depth across donors, an assumption that may not hold. In vitro tests confirmed that a few of the cytomegalovirus-associated TCR beta chains recognize cytomegalovirus antigens. A later analysis associated roughly 17,000 TCR beta sequences with specific HLA alleles at a false discovery rate of 0.05. While some public TCRs were present in many individuals, most TCR sequences turned up only very rarely across donors. The authors suggested that the approach could potentially be generalized to other disease states and immunological phenotypes. According to a later genetic analysis, donors in an Asian-associated ancestry cluster had fewer N-insertions in productive TCRs than the approximately 650-donor mean. The earlier analysis of 587 of the donors excluded some 16 rarely observed V segments, including chromosome 9 orphons, because counts were too low. A further reported finding was that TCR beta sequences accurately predicted the HLA-A and HLA-B alleles for most subjects in the first cohort. Because HLA typing was missing for some donors at each locus, association tests included only the typed subset. Because the 87-base-pair reads could not distinguish some IMGT-functional V segments, including TRBV6-2 and TRBV6-3, those segments were excluded. Broadly in line with IMGT annotations, most TCR beta V segments showed up in productive rearrangements about 87% or about 30% of the time in an earlier analysis of around 550 of the donors. When HLA alleles, especially DR and DQ, strongly co-occurred, attributing TCR associations to individual alleles was difficult. The only immune exposure information available for the cohort was CMV serostatus. In a later analysis, several top co-occurrence clusters were reported to appear linked to parvovirus B19, influenza, CMV and Epstein-Barr virus. The study listed 150 to 200 TCR beta chains as associated with cytomegalovirus. The sequencing pipeline was judged likely to have produced a cluster of highly shared sequence variants as a technical artifact. In a later analysis, the rate of TCR association differed among HLA loci, with DRB1 alleles having the most associated TCRs and HLA-C alleles having the fewest. An association between a missense DCLRE1C variant and V-gene and J-gene trimming of TCR beta chains was found in a later genetic analysis and replicated in an independent cohort. Only TCR beta chains were sequenced in this cohort, and the absence of alpha or paired-chain data limited detectable features. According to a later analysis, most CMV-associated TCR beta chains appeared to be HLA-restricted, and the HLA associations seemed to be driven largely by CMV exposure.

In this chain, TRBV9 is recombined with TRBJ1-5; TRBD1 is perhaps the D gene, given 5 matching bases. The specimen was PBMCs. The TCR was taken from a man aged 30-40 years in good health and CMV-seronegative. CDR3 protein: CASSLGVSNQPQHF. In nucleotide form, the sequence is TGTGCCAGCAGTTTAGGGGTGAGCAATCAGCCCCAGCATTTT.